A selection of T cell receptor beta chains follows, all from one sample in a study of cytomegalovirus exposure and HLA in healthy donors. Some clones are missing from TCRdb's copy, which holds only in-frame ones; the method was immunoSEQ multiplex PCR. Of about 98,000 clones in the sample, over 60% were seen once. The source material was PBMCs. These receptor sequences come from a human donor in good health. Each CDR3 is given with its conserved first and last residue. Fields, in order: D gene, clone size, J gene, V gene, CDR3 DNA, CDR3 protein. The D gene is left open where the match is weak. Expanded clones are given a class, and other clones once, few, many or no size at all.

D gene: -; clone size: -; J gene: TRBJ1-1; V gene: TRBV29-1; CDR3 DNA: TGCAGTGGCCTTGAAAACACTGAAGCTTTCTTT; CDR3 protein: CSGLENTEAFF
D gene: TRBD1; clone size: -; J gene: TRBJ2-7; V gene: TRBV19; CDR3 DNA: TGTGCCAGTAGTCCAACCGGGACAGGGGGGATGAACGAGCAGTACTTC; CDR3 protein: CASSPTGTGGMNEQYF
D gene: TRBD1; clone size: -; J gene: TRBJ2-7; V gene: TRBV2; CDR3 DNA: TGTGCCAGCAGTGAAGCGACAGGGGACAACTACGAGCAGTACTTC; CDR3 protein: CASSEATGDNYEQYF
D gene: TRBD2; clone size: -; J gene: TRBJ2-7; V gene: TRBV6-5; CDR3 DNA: TGTGCCAGCAGCAAGGGACTAGGTTCACACGAGCAGTACTTC; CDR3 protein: CASSKGLGSHEQYF
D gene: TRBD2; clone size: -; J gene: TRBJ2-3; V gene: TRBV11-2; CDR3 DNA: TGTGCCAGCAGAGGGACTAGCGGGGGTGGAGATACGCAGTATTTT; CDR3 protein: CASRGTSGGGDTQYF
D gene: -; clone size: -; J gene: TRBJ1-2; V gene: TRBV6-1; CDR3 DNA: TGTGCCAGCAGTGAAGCCGCACGGACTAATTTCTATGGCTACACCTTC; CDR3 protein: CASSEAARTNFYGYTF
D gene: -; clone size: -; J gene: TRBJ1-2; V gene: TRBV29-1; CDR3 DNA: TGCAGCGTTGGCCAGGGTTCCGGTGGCTACACCTTC; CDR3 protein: CSVGQGSGGYTF
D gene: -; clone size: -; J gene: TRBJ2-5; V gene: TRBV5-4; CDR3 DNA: TGTGCCAGCAGCGCAAGAGGGACACAAGAGACCCAGTACTTC; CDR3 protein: CASSARGTQETQYF
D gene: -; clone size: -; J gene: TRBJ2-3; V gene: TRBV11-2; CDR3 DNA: TGTGCCAGCAGCTTAGCTAGTACTAGCACAGATACGCAGTATTTT; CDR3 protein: CASSLASTSTDTQYF
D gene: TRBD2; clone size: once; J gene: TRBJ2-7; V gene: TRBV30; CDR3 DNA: TGTGCCTACTTGGGGCGAGCGAAAACTAGCGGGGGCACCTACGAGCAGTACTTC; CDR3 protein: CAYLGRAKTSGGTYEQYF
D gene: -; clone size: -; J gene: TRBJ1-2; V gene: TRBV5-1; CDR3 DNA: TGCGCCAGCAGCGCAGGACAGTTATTTGGCTATGGCTACACCTTC; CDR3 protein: CASSAGQLFGYGYTF
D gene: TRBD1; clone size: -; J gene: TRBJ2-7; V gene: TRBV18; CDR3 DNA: TGTGCCAGCTCACCCGGGACAGGGGAGATTACCTACGAGCAGTACTTC; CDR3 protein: CASSPGTGEITYEQYF
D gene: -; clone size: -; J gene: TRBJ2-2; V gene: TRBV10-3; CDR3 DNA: TGTGCCATCTCCCGGCAGGGGCGAGAAAACGGGGAGCTGTTTTTT; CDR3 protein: CAISRQGRENGELFF
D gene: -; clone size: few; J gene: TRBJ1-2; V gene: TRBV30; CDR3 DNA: TGTGCCTGGTTCCCTAGTGGCACAGGCAATCTTCACTATGGCTACACCTTC; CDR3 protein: CAWFPSGTGNLHYGYTF
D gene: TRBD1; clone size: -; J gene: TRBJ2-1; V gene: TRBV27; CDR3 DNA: TGTGCCAGCAGTTTGGGACAGGGGCTCTACAATGAGCAGTTCTTC; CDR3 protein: CASSLGQGLYNEQFF
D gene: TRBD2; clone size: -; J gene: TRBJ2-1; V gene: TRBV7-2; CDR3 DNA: TGTGCCAGCAGTAGACTAGCGGGAGGCCCTCAGGTCTTC; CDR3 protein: CASSRLAGGPQVF
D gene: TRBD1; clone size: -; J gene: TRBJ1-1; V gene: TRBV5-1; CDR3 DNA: TGCGCCAGCAGCGTGAAAGACAGGGACACTGAAGCTTTCTTT; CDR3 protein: CASSVKDRDTEAFF
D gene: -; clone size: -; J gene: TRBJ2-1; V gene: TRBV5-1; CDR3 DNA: TGCGCCAGCAGCCTACTACAAGTGAATGAGCAGTTCTTC; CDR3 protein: CASSLLQVNEQFF
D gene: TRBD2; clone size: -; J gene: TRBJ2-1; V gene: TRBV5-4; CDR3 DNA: TGTGCCAGCAGCTTATCCGGGACTAGCGCTTACAATGAGCAGTTCTTC; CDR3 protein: CASSLSGTSAYNEQFF
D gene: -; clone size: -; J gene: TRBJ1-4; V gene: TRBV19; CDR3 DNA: TGTGCCGGCCGCACCCATGGGAGTGAAAAACTGTTTTTT; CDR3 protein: CAGRTHGSEKLFF